This TCR beta chain is from a study of blood T cell repertoires in COVID-19. The overall study: Sources were T cells, B-cell-depleted T cells, or PBMCs; the material itself was cDNA or gDNA.

This CDR3 has 12 amino acids. CDR1 is WSHSY and CDR2 is SAAADI in the germline V gene. The ends lost 5 bases at V and 6 bases at J; junction bases unmatched: 3. As handled by the study authors: Reference gene primer amplification gave estimated nucleated cell counts. Using immunoSEQ multiplex PCR, the repertoire was profiled, and TCRdb retains in-frame clones only, with some absent. The DNA was the basis for D and trimming; V, J and clone size are from that table. The table has 200,000 or so clones, about 82% seen once. This TCR derives from a woman aged 25 to 39 with acute or convalescent COVID-19. The chain is built from TRBV10-2 and TRBJ1-2, with TRBD1 matching over 7 bases. Material: peripheral blood. The CDR3 protein is CASSLTGNGYTF. CDR3 nucleotides: TGCGCCAGCAGTCTGACAGGGAATGGCTACACCTTC.